Presented here are 15 T cell receptor beta chains from one specimen sequenced in a study of graft-versus-host responses after intestinal transplantation. The method was immunoSEQ multiplex PCR; TCRdb's version includes in-frame clones alone and lacks a portion of them. The profile shows fewer than 55,000 clones, 85% to 95% of them singletons. No antigen has been identified for these receptors. The source material was unstimulated CD8+ T cells sorted from spleen or lymph node cells, sampled before transplant. Receptor source: a human donor who was the organ donor for an intestinal transplant.

This clone was detected only once. CDR3 DNA: TGCAGCGTTGAAGGGGGGGATAGCAATCAGCCCCAGCATTTT. This gives the protein CSVEGGDSNQPQHF. The chain is built from TRBV29-1 and TRBJ1-5, with D perhaps matching TRBD1 (5 bases). This CDR3 spans 14 amino acids. The V gene's germline CDR1 is SQVTM and CDR2 ANQGSEA. Trimming stripped 1 base from V and 0 bases from J, with 7 bases between.

V usage is TRBV5-4 and J usage is TRBJ2-3; 10 bases fit TRBD2. The CDR3 consists of 17 residues. CDR1 and CDR2 from the germline V gene are SGHNT and YYREEE (reference sequence). The junction had 7 bases not matched to a gene; V was cut back by 3 bases and J by 0 bases. The CDR3 DNA reads TGTGCCAGCAGCTATCGCATAGCGGGGGGTAGCACAGATACGCAGTATTTT. Translation gives CASSYRIAGGSTDTQYF.

The chain couples TRBV4-1 to TRBJ2-5; 8 bases line up with TRBD2. The DNA end is a closer match to TRBJ2-7, so the J assignment may be wrong. The CDR3 spans 16 residues. CDR1 is MGHRA and CDR2 is YSYEKL in the germline V gene. The CDR3 bases are TGCGCCAGCAGCCAAAGGTCCGGGGGGGCCTTCTACGAGCAGTACTTC. Residues: CASSQRSGGAFYEQYF.

CDR3 bases: TGTGCCAGCAGTTTCGTAGGGAACGTCAACGAGCAGTACTTC. It codes for CASSFVGNVNEQYF. The J gene is TRBJ2-7, the V gene TRBV27; no firm D call. Deletions cut 3 bases from V and 5 bases from J, with 14 bases between. CDR3 length: 14 residues. CDR1 and CDR2 from the germline V gene are MNHEY and SMNVEV (reference sequence).

This sequence joins TRBV4-1 and TRBJ1-6, with D hard to call. CDR1 is MGHRA and CDR2 is YSYEKL in the germline V gene. The CDR3 covers 12 residues. Trimming pared 1 base from V and 7 bases from J, leaving 2 bases between. CDR3 coding DNA: TGCGCCAGCAGCCAAGTCAATTCACCCCTCCACTTT. Its protein is CASSQVNSPLHF.

The chain joins TRBV4-1 to TRBJ2-7, with 8 bases matching TRBD1. Germline values: CDR1 MGHRA, CDR2 YSYEKL. The trim removed 3 bases at V and 4 bases at J, leaving 5 bases unmatched. The CDR3 runs 14 residues. The DNA of the CDR3 is TGCGCCAGCAGCCAGAAGACAGGGGTGTACGAGCAGTACTTC. Its translation is CASSQKTGVYEQYF.

The genes are TRBV2 and TRBJ2-7; TRBD1 might be the D (6 bases). From germline, CDR1 is SNHLY and CDR2 FYNNEI. The germline V and J ends were trimmed by 5 bases and 3 bases, with 17 bases remaining between them. This CDR3 region has 15 residues. This chain's CDR3 is CASSQEWTDYYEQYF. The CDR3 nucleotides read TGTGCCAGCAGTCAAGAATGGACAGATTACTACGAGCAGTACTTC.

This clone came up a few times. This chain uses TRBV5-4 with TRBJ2-5; D not resolved. Germline-derived CDR1 and CDR2 are SGHNT and YYREEE (reference sequence). This CDR3 region has 14 residues. V was shortened by 2 bases and J by 2 bases, with 10 bases between the two germline ends. CDR3 bases: TGTGCCAGCAGCTTCATGTCTCCTCAAGAGACCCAGTACTTC. Protein product: CASSFMSPQETQYF.

The chain is built from TRBV28 and TRBJ2-7, with 10 bases matching TRBD1. The germline CDR1 and CDR2 sequences are MDHEN and SYDVKM. The junction had 11 bases not matched to a gene; V was cut back by 3 bases and J by 0 bases. This CDR3 is built from 18 residues. The CDR3 loop reads CASSLGTGAIQLSYEQYF. Here the CDR3 DNA reads TGTGCCAGCAGTTTGGGGACAGGGGCGATTCAACTCTCCTACGAGCAGTACTTC.

This chain joins TRBV4-1 and TRBJ1-5; D unresolved. The germline CDR1 and CDR2 sequences are MGHRA and YSYEKL. Trimming left V 1 base short and J 3 bases short, with 4 bases between. The CDR3 is 13 residues long. The CDR3 here is CASSQVDNQPQHF. CDR3 nucleotides: TGCGCCAGCAGCCAAGTAGACAATCAGCCCCAGCATTTT.

The V and J genes are TRBV5-1 and TRBJ2-7; D unresolved. The CDR3 consists of 13 residues. V lost 0 bases and J 3 bases, leaving 7 bases between the germline ends. CDR1 is SGHRS, CDR2 YFSETQ, per germline. The CDR3 region is CASSLEDIYEQYF. CDR3 in DNA: TGCGCCAGCAGCTTGGAGGATATCTACGAGCAGTACTTC.

The J gene is TRBJ2-2, the V gene TRBV9; the match to TRBD1 covers 7 bases. The CDR3 is made up of 15 amino acids. J was trimmed by 4 bases and V by 0 bases; bases with no gene match: 3. Germline assignment: CDR1 SGDLS and CDR2 YYNGEE. CDR3 bases: TGTGCCAGCAGCGTAGAGGCAGGGGGCACCGGGGAGCTGTTTTTT. Amino acid sequence: CASSVEAGGTGELFF.

The V gene is TRBV10-3, the J gene TRBJ2-5; D is perhaps TRBD2 (6 bases). There are 12 residues in the CDR3. CDR1 and CDR2 (germline): ENHRY, SYGVKD. V lost 10 bases to trimming and J lost 1 base, with 10 bases between them. The CDR3 DNA is TGTGCCACGTGGGACTTCCAAGAGACCCAGTACTTC. This sequence encodes CATWDFQETQYF.

The chain employs TRBV9 and TRBJ1-6; 8 positions agree with TRBD1. V lost 3 bases and J lost 7; bases outside the gene matches: 3. CDR3 length equals 14 residues. Germline V lookup: CDR1 SGDLS, CDR2 YYNGEE. CDR3 loop: CASSDRQGNSPLHF. CDR3 in DNA: TGTGCCAGCAGCGACAGACAGGGGAATTCACCCCTCCACTTT.

The V call is TRBV5-8, the J call TRBJ2-7; 10 bases fit TRBD1. The V and J ends lost 4 bases and 5 bases, in that order; junction bases with no gene match: 6. Looked up from germline, CDR1 is SGHTS and CDR2 is YDEGEE. The length of the CDR3 is 14 residues. CDR3 protein: CASSPGTGDDEQYF. CDR3 sequence (DNA): TGTGCCAGCAGCCCCGGGACAGGGGATGACGAGCAGTACTTC.